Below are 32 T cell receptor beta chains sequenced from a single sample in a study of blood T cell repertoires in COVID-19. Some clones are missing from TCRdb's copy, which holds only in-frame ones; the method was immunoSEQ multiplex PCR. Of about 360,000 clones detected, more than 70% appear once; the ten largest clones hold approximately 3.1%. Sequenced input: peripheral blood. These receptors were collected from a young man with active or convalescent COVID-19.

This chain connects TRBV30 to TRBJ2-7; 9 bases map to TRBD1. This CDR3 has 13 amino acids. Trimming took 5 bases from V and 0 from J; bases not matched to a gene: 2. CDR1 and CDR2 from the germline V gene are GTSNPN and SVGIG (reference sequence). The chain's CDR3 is CAWRQGGSYEQYF. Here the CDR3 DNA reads TGTGCCTGGCGACAGGGGGGCTCCTACGAGCAGTACTTC.

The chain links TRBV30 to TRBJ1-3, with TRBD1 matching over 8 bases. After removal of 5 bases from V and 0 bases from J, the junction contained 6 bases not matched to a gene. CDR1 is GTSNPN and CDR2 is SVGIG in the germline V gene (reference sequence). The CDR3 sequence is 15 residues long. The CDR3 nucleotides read TGTGCCTGGGGGACAGGCGCCAGCTCTGGAAACACCATATATTTT. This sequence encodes CAWGTGASSGNTIYF.

The CDR3 region is CASQGGEGSSYEQYF. The CDR3 nucleotides read TGTGCCAGCCAGGGTGGGGAGGGCAGCTCCTACGAGCAGTACTTC. V and J are TRBV6-5 and TRBJ2-7, with 7 bases aligning to TRBD2. Germline CDR1 is MNHEY and CDR2 is SVGAGI. This CDR3 contains 15 residues. The V gene end was trimmed by 8 bases and the J gene end by 0 bases; junction bases not matched to a gene: 10.

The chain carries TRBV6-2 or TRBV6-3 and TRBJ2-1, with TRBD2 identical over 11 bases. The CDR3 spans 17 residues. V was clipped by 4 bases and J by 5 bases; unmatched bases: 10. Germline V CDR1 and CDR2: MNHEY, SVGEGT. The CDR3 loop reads CASSWIGGLAANNEQFF. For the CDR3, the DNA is TGTGCCAGCAGTTGGATCGGGGGACTAGCGGCTAACAATGAGCAGTTCTTC.

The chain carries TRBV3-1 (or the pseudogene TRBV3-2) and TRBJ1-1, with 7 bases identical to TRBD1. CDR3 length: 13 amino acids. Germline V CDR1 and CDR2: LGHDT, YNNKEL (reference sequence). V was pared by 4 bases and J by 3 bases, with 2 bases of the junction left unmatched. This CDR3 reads CASSPGTDTEAFF. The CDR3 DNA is TGTGCCAGCAGCCCCGGGACAGACACTGAAGCTTTCTTT.

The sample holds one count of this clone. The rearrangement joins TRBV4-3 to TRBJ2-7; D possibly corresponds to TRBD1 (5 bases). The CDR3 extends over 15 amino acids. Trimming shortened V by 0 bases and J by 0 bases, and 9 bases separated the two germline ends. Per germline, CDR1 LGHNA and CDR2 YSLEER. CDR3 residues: CASSQDDSASYEQYF. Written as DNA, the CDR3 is TGCGCCAGCAGCCAAGATGACAGTGCCTCCTACGAGCAGTACTTC.

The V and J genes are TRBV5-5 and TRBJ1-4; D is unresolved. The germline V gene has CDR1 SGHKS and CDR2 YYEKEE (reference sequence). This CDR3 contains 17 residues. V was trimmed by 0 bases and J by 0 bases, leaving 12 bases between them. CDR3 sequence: CASSLGALVATNEKLFF. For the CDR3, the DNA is TGTGCCAGCAGCTTGGGGGCCTTAGTTGCAACTAATGAAAAACTGTTTTTT. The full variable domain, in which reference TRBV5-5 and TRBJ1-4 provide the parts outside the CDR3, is DAGVTQSPTHLIKTRGQQVTLRCSPISGHKSVSWYQQVLGQGPQFIFQYYEKEERGRGNFPDRFSARQFPNYSSELNVNALLLGDSALYLCASSLGALVATNEKLFFGSGTQLSVL.

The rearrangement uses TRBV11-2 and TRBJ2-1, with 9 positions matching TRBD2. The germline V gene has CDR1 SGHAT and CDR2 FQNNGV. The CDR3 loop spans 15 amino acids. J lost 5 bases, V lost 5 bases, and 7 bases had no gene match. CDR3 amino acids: CASSHPSGVHNEQFF. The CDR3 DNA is TGTGCCAGCAGCCACCCTAGCGGGGTTCACAATGAGCAGTTCTTC.

In nucleotides, the CDR3 is TGTGCCTGGGAGGGAAGCGGGAGGCGGCAGTTCTTC. Translation: CAWEGSGRRQFF. The chain recombines TRBV30 with TRBJ2-1, with 9 positions matching TRBD2. The CDR3 is 12 amino acids. V lost 5 bases and J lost 12; bases outside the gene matches: 8. CDR1 and CDR2 (germline): GTSNPN, SVGIG (reference sequence). Supplemented by reference TRBV30 and TRBJ2-1, the full variable domain reads SQTIHQWPATLVQPVGSPLSLECTVEGTSNPNLYWYRQAAGRGLQLLFYSVGIGQISSEVPQNLSASRPQDRQFILSSKKLLLSDSGFYLCAWEGSGRRQFFGPGTRLTVL.

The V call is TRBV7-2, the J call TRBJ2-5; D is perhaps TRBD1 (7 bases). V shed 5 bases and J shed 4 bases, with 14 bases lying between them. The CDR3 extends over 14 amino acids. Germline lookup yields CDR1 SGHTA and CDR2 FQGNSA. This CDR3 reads CASSRAGGRETQYF. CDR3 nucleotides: TGTGCCAGCAGCAGGGCAGGGGGGCGAGAGACCCAGTACTTC.

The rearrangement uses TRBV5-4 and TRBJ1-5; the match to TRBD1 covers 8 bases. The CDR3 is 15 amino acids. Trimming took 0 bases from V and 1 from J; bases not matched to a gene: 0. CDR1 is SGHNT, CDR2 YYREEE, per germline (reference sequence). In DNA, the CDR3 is TGTGCCAGCAGCTTGGGGACAGGGAGCAATCAGCCCCAGCATTTT. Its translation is CASSLGTGSNQPQHF.

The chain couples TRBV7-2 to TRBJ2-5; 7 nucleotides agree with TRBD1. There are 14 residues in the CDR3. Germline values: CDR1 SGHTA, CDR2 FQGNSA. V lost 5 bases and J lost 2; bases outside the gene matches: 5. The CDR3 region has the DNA TGTGCCAGCAGCGCCAACAGGGGACAAGAGACCCAGTACTTC. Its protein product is CASSANRGQETQYF.

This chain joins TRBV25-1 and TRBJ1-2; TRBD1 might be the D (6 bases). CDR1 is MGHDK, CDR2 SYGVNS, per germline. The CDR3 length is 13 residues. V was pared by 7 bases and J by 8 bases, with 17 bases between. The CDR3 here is CASTRGGGVGYTF. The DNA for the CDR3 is TGTGCCAGCACTAGAGGGGGGGGCGTGGGCTACACCTTC.

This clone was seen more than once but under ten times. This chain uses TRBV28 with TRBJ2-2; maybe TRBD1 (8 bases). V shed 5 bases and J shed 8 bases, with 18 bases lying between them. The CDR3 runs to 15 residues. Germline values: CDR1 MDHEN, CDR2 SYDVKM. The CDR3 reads CASSTRQGRAGELFF. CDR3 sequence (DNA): TGTGCCAGCAGTACTCGACAGGGGAGGGCGGGGGAGCTGTTTTTT.

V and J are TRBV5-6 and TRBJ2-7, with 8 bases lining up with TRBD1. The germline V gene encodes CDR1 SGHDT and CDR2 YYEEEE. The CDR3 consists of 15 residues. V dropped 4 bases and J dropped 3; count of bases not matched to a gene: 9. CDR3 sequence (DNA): TGTGCCAGCAGCAGATCGACAGGGGAAATCTACGAGCAGTACTTC. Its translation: CASSRSTGEIYEQYF.

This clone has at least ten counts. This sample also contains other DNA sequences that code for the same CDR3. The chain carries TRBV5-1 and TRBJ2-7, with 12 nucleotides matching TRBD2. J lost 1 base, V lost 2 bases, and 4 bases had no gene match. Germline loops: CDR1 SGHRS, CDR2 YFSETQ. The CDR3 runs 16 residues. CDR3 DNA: TGCGCCAGCAGCTTCGTACTAGCGGGGGGATCCTACGAGCAGTACTTC. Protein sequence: CASSFVLAGGSYEQYF.

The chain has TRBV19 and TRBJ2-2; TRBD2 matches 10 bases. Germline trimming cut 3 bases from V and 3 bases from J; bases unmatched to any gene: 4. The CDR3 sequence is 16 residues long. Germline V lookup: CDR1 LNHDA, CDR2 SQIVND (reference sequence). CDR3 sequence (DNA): TGTGCCAGTAGTATTCGGAGCGGGAGGGACACCGGGGAGCTGTTTTTT. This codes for CASSIRSGRDTGELFF.

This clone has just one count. CDR3 residues: CAWSVGTGDGYTF. CDR3 DNA sequence: TGTGCCTGGAGTGTAGGGACAGGGGACGGCTACACCTTC. This chain uses TRBV30 with TRBJ1-2; the match to TRBD1 covers 10 bases. CDR3 size: 13 residues. J lost 8 bases, V lost 0 bases, and 3 bases had no gene match. Germline lookup yields CDR1 GTSNPN and CDR2 SVGIG (reference sequence).

CDR3 sequence reads: CAWFDRGYPRGAFF. DNA of the CDR3: TGTGCCTGGTTTGACCGGGGCTATCCACGGGGGGCTTTCTTT. The genes are TRBV30 and TRBJ1-1, with D perhaps TRBD1 (5 bases). V was shortened by 5 bases and J by 11 bases, with 24 bases between the two germline ends. Per the germline V gene, CDR1 is GTSNPN and CDR2 is SVGIG (reference sequence). The CDR3 contains 14 residues.

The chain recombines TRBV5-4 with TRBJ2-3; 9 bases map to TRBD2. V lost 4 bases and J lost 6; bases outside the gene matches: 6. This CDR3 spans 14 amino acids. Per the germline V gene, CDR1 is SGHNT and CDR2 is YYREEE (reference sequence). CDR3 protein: CASSVSGRLDTQYF. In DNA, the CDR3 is TGTGCCAGCAGCGTTAGCGGGAGACTGGATACGCAGTATTTT. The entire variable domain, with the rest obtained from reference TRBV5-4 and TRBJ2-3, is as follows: ETGVTQSPTHLIKTRGQQVTLRCSSQSGHNTVSWYQQALGQGPQFIFQYYREEENGRGNFPPRFSGLQFPNYSSELNVNALELDDSALYLCASSVSGRLDTQYFGPGTRLTVL.

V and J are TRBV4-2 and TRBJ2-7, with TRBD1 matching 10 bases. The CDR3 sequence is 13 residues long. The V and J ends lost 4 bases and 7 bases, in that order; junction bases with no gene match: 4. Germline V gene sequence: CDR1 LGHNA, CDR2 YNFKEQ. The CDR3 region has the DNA TGTGCCAGCAGCCCCTGGACAGGGGGGGAGCAGTACTTC. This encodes CASSPWTGGEQYF.

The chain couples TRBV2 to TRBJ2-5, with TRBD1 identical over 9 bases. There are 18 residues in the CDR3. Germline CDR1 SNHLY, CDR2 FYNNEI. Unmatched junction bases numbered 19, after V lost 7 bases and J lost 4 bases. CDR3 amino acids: CASKVDRTGVATRETQYF. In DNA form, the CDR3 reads TGTGCCAGCAAAGTTGACAGGACAGGGGTCGCGACCAGAGAGACCCAGTACTTC.

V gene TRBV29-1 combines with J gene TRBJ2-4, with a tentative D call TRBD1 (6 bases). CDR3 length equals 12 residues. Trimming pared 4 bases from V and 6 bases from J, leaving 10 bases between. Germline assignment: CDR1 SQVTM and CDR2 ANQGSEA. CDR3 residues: CSVATGLNIQYF. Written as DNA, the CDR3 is TGCAGCGTTGCCACAGGGCTAAACATTCAGTACTTC.

This chain's CDR3 is CASSDSPLYGYTF. The CDR3 DNA reads as TGTGCCAGCAGTGACAGTCCCCTCTATGGCTACACCTTC. The chain combines TRBV6-1 with TRBJ1-2; D is ambiguous. The CDR3 is 13 residues long. The V end lost 3 bases, the J end lost 4 bases, and 9 bases lay between the germline ends. CDR1 and CDR2 (germline): MNHNS, SASEGT.

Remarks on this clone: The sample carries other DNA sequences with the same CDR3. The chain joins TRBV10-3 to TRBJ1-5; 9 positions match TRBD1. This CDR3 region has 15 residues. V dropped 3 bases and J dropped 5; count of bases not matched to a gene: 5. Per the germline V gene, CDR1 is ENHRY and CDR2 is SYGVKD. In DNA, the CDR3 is TGTGCCATCAGTGACTCGGACAGGGGCTATCAGCCCCAGCATTTT. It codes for CAISDSDRGYQPQHF.

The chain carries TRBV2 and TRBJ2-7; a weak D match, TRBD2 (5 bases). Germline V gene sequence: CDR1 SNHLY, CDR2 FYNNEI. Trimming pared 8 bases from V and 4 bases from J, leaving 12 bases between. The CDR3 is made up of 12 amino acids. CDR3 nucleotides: TGTGCCAGCGGGTGGCGGAGGTACGAGCAGTACTTC. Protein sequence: CASGWRRYEQYF.

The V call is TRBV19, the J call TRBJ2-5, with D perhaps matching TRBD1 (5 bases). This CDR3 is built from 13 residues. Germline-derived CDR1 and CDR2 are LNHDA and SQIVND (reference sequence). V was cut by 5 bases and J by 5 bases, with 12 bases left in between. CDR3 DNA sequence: TGTGCCAGTAGTTTTACAGGTCCCGAGACCCAGTACTTC. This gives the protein CASSFTGPETQYF.

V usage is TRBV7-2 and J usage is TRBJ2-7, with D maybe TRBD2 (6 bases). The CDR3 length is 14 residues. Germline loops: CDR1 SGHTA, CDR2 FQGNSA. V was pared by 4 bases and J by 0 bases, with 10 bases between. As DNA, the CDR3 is TGTGCCAGCAGCTCCGGGGGTATCTCCTACGAGCAGTACTTC. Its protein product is CASSSGGISYEQYF.

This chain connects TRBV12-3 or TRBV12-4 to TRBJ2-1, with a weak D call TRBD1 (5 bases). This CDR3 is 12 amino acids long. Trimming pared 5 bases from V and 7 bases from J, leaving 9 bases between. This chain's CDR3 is CASSPDINEQFF. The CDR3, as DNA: TGTGCCAGCAGTCCGGACATTAATGAGCAGTTCTTC.

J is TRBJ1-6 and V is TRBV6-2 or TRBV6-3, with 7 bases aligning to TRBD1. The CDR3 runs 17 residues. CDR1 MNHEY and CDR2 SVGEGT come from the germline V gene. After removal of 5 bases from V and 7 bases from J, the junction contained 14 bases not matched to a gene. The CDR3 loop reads CASSAHLLDRVNSPLHF. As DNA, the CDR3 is TGTGCCAGCAGTGCGCACCTCTTAGACAGGGTGAATTCACCCCTCCACTTT.

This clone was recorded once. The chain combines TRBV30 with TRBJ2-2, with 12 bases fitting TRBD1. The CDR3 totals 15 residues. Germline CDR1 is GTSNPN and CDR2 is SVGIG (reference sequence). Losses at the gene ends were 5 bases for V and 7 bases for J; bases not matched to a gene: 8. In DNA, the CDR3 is TGTGCCTGGGGGTCGGGGACAGGGGGCATCGGGGAGCTGTTTTTT. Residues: CAWGSGTGGIGELFF.

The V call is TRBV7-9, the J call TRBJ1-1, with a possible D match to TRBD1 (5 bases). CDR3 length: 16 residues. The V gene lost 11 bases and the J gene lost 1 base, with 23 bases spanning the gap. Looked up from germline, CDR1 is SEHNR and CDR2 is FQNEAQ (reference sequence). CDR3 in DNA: TGTGCCTGGGGGGTTGCCTCGGACGGAAAGAACACTGAAGCTTTCTTT. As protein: CAWGVASDGKNTEAFF.